The sequence of this TCR beta chain was determined in a study of CXCR3-negative and CXCR3-positive naive CD8 T cells. CDR1 MNHNS and CDR2 SASEGT come from the germline V gene. The CDR3 length is 15 residues. UMI-tagged TRB cDNA libraries were built via 5' RACE. TCRdb re-called the 5' RACE reads; every CDR3 protein appears as one record, without DNA. In total, the table holds some 130,000 distinct CDR3 sequences. The sample was naive CXCR3- CD8+ T cells from blood. The subset: CD45RO-CCR7+CD27+CD95- naive CD8+ T cells lacking CXCR3 (TNR3-). The chain has TRBV6-1 and TRBJ1-2. The sequence was collected from a human donor in good health. Some clones in this sample may be carry-over from other donors' samples. The CDR3 reads CASSEALAGSYGYTF.